These 19 T cell receptor beta chains were all obtained from the same sample, sequenced in a study of blood T cell repertoires in COVID-19. TCRdb keeps only in-frame clones here, not all; method: immunoSEQ multiplex PCR. The data show 160,000 or so clones, roughly 90% seen once. Sequencing used peripheral blood. The receptor set was obtained from a man aged 55 to 70 with acute or convalescent COVID-19.

The chain carries TRBV24-1 and TRBJ1-2; 8 bases agree with TRBD1. This CDR3 spans 13 amino acids. Germline V CDR1 and CDR2: KGHDR, SFDVKD. CDR3 in DNA: TGTGCAACTCAACAGGGGGGAGATTATGGCTACACCTTC. Its protein is CATQQGGDYGYTF.

Only a few counts were recorded for this clone. The gene calls are TRBV7-2 and TRBJ1-1; no definite D call. CDR1 and CDR2 from the germline V gene are SGHTA and FQGNSA. The CDR3 length is 11 residues. V shed 2 bases and J shed 10 bases, with 8 bases lying between them. CDR3 amino acids: CASSLQAVAFF. The CDR3 DNA sequence: TGTGCCAGCAGCTTACAGGCAGTAGCTTTCTTT.

The table lists this clone with a count of one. The J gene is TRBJ2-5, the V gene TRBV7-9; 14 bases agree with TRBD2. Per germline, CDR1 SEHNR and CDR2 FQNEAQ (reference sequence). With 4 bases clipped from V and 3 bases from J, the junction kept 4 bases outside the gene matches. The CDR3 is made up of 16 amino acids. The CDR3 sequence: CASSWTSGGQKETQYF. In DNA form, the CDR3 reads TGTGCCAGCAGCTGGACTAGCGGGGGGCAAAAAGAGACCCAGTACTTC.

The chain carries TRBV11-2 and TRBJ1-2, with D uncertain. Trimming removed 5 bases at V and 4 bases at J, with 17 bases between. The CDR3 sequence is 15 residues long. CDR1 is SGHAT, CDR2 FQNNGV, per germline. The CDR3 DNA reads as TGTGCCAGCAGCCTAGCCCTCCCCGGGTCCTATGGCTACACCTTC. It specifies CASSLALPGSYGYTF.

The V gene is TRBV6-5, the J gene TRBJ2-4, with a tentative D call TRBD1 (5 bases). Germline CDR1 is MNHEY and CDR2 is SVGAGI. V gave up 6 bases and J gave up 3 bases, with 12 bases separating them. This CDR3 is 14 amino acids long. In nucleotides, the CDR3 is TGTGCCAGCAGCGGCCTAGGGGTCAAAAACATTCAGTACTTC. Translated, it gives CASSGLGVKNIQYF.

The genes are TRBV7-8 and TRBJ1-5; no definite D call. V shed 5 bases and J shed 1 base, with 9 bases lying between them. Germline V gene lookup returns CDR1 SGHVS and CDR2 FQNEAQ. The CDR3 is made up of 14 amino acids. CDR3 in DNA: TGTGCCAGCAGCGCAGGAGGGAGCAATCAGCCCCAGCATTTT. As protein: CASSAGGSNQPQHF.

The J gene is TRBJ1-2, the V gene TRBV6-1; 7 positions agree with TRBD1. The CDR3 is made up of 15 amino acids. V shed 3 bases, J shed 8 bases, and the junction held 12 bases outside the gene matches. Germline CDR1 and CDR2: MNHNS and SASEGT. CDR3 DNA: TGTGCCAGCAGTGATCAACAGGGGCCCCTTGGGGGCTACACCTTC. It encodes CASSDQQGPLGGYTF.

The chain joins TRBV7-9 to TRBJ2-7, with D possibly TRBD1 on 5 matching bases. Per germline, CDR1 SEHNR and CDR2 FQNEAQ (reference sequence). This CDR3 has 14 residues. V was shortened by 5 bases and J by 5 bases, with 16 bases between the two germline ends. DNA of the CDR3: TGTGCCAGCAGCCCCTCTGGGGCAGCCGACGAGCAGTACTTC. The encoded protein is CASSPSGAADEQYF.

The genes are TRBV3-1 (or the pseudogene TRBV3-2) and TRBJ2-1, with TRBD2 as a possible D gene (5 bases). Trimming shortened V by 5 bases and J by 6 bases, and 8 bases separated the two germline ends. Germline loops: CDR1 LGHDT, CDR2 YNNKEL (reference sequence). CDR3 length: 12 amino acids. The CDR3 DNA is TGTGCCAGCAGCTATGCGGGCAATGAGCAGTTCTTC. Translated: CASSYAGNEQFF.

The CDR3 DNA sequence: TGTGCCAGCAGCATTCGGGGGTCGGACAGGGACTCTGAAGCTTTCTTT. Translation gives CASSIRGSDRDSEAFF. This rearrangement joins TRBV5-6 to TRBJ1-1; 8 nucleotides agree with TRBD1. Trimming removed 4 bases from V and 6 bases from J; junction bases left unmatched: 14. This CDR3 has 16 amino acids. In germline, CDR1 is SGHDT, CDR2 YYEEEE.

V and J are TRBV9 and TRBJ1-4; 7 nucleotides match TRBD1. Per the germline V gene, CDR1 is SGDLS and CDR2 is YYNGEE. Trimming took 1 base from V and 6 from J; bases not matched to a gene: 9. The CDR3 runs 16 residues. In nucleotides, the CDR3 is TGTGCCAGCAGCGTATCCCCTGAGACAGGGTATGAAAAACTGTTTTTT. This translates into CASSVSPETGYEKLFF.

The V call is TRBV6-5, the J call TRBJ2-4; D is perhaps TRBD2 (6 bases). The CDR3 totals 12 residues. Germline CDR1 and CDR2: MNHEY and SVGAGI. V was cut by 7 bases and J by 5 bases, with 9 bases left in between. In nucleotides, the CDR3 is TGTGCCAGCACGGGACTGCAAAACATTCAGTACTTC. Translated, it gives CASTGLQNIQYF.

The V and J genes are TRBV6-5 and TRBJ1-3; D uncertain. Germline-derived CDR1 and CDR2 are MNHEY and SVGAGI. The CDR3 contains 14 residues. The V end lost 8 bases, the J end lost 0 bases, and 11 bases lay between the germline ends. The CDR3 sequence is CASEQTVSGNTIYF. CDR3 sequence (DNA): TGTGCCAGCGAGCAAACAGTCTCTGGAAACACCATATATTTT.

The chain links TRBV5-1 to TRBJ2-1, with 8 bases matching TRBD1. The V gene end was trimmed by 0 bases and the J gene end by 7 bases; junction bases not matched to a gene: 3. This CDR3 has 14 residues. Germline V lookup: CDR1 SGHRS, CDR2 YFSETQ. CDR3 amino acids: CASSLDRGRNEQFF. The CDR3 nucleotides are TGCGCCAGCAGCTTGGACAGGGGGAGGAATGAGCAGTTCTTC.

The rearrangement links TRBV7-3 to TRBJ2-3; TRBD1 aligns across 9 bases. Germline V CDR1 and CDR2: SGHTA, FQGTGA. The V gene end was trimmed by 3 bases and the J gene end by 3 bases; junction bases not matched to a gene: 4. The CDR3 has 15 amino acids. DNA for the CDR3: TGTGCCAGCAGCTTTACAGGGGGCAAAACAGATACGCAGTATTTT. Its translation is CASSFTGGKTDTQYF.

The V and J genes are TRBV19 and TRBJ1-4, with D tentatively TRBD1 (5 bases). Germline assignment: CDR1 LNHDA and CDR2 SQIVND (reference sequence). The V gene lost 7 bases and the J gene lost 11 bases, with 17 bases spanning the gap. The CDR3 spans 13 residues. In nucleotides, the CDR3 is TGTGCCAGTAAGGACATTAAAGAGACCAAACTGTTTTTT. This translates into CASKDIKETKLFF.

The J gene is TRBJ1-3, the V gene TRBV7-8; D gene uncertain. The CDR3 is 16 residues long. Trimming pared 5 bases from V and 0 bases from J, leaving 14 bases between. The germline V gene encodes CDR1 SGHVS and CDR2 FQNEAQ. The CDR3 sequence is CASSQLAGTSGNTIYF. In DNA form, the CDR3 reads TGTGCCAGCAGCCAGTTGGCAGGAACCTCTGGAAACACCATATATTTT.

In its sample, this clone was seen once. This chain connects TRBV5-4 to TRBJ2-2; 7 positions match TRBD2. Germline V CDR1 and CDR2: SGHNT, YYREEE (reference sequence). J gave up 0 bases and V 4 bases, and 6 bases lay outside the gene matches. This CDR3 contains 16 residues. The CDR3: CASSGSGATNTGELFF. In DNA, the CDR3 is TGTGCCAGCAGCGGAAGCGGGGCTACGAACACCGGGGAGCTGTTTTTT.

The rearrangement links TRBV3-1 (or the pseudogene TRBV3-2) to TRBJ2-7; the D gene is possibly TRBD2 (6 bases). This CDR3 is built from 15 residues. V was shortened by 1 base and J by 7 bases, with 17 bases between the two germline ends. Germline V lookup: CDR1 LGHDT, CDR2 YNNKEL (reference sequence). The CDR3 coding sequence is TGTGCCAGCAGCCAAGTAGGGCGGGGTATTCGAGAGCAGTACTTC. Its translation: CASSQVGRGIREQYF.